Sequencing of this TCR beta chain was carried out in a study of shared clonotypes between healthy human individuals. Here immunoSEQ multiplex PCR was the method, and the copy in TCRdb shows in-frame clones only, minus some. The data contain fewer than 650,000 clones, 70% to 80% of them singletons. This CDR3 contains 16 residues. Germline assignment: CDR1 LNHNV and CDR2 YYDKDF (reference sequence). V was cut by 2 bases and J by 0 bases, with 10 bases left in between. The V call is TRBV15, the J call TRBJ2-2; a possible D gene is TRBD1 (6 bases). The TCR was taken from a woman between 40 and 50 years old in good health. Some clones in this sample may be carry-over from other donors' samples. Sequenced: PBMCs. The CDR3 region is CATSRSGAANTGELFF. The CDR3 DNA is TGTGCCACCAGCAGATCAGGGGCAGCGAACACCGGGGAGCTGTTTTTT.